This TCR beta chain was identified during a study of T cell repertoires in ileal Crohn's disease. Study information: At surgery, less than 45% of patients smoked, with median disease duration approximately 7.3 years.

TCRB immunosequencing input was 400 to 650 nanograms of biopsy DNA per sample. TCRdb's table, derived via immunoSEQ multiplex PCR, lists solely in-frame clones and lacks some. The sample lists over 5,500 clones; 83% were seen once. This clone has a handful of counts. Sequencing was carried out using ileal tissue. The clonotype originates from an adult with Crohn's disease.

CDR3 DNA: TGTGCCAGCAGCCTCTCCTCAGATACGCAGTATTTT. Its translation is CASSLSSDTQYF. The chain uses TRBV4-2 and TRBJ2-3, with unresolved D. V dropped 4 bases and J dropped 4 bases, with 6 bases sitting between them. Germline V gives CDR1 LGHNA, CDR2 YNFKEQ. The length of the CDR3 is 12 residues.